These 20 T cell receptor beta chains were all obtained from the same sample, sequenced in a study of blood T cell repertoires in COVID-19. Here immunoSEQ multiplex PCR was the method, and the copy in TCRdb shows in-frame clones only, minus some. The sample consists of 300,000 to 450,000 clones, more than 75% of them appearing once. Source material: peripheral blood. These receptors originate from a woman aged 55-70 years with COVID-19, enrolled during active disease.

The rearrangement uses TRBV18 and TRBJ1-5; 8 bases match TRBD1. Germline CDR1 and CDR2: KGHSH and LQKENI. The CDR3 has 17 amino acids. Trimming cost V 3 bases and J 4 bases; bases outside gene matches: 11. CDR3 coding DNA: TGTGCCAGCTCACCCCCAACCGGACAGGGTGGAAATCAGCCCCAGCATTTT. Translation: CASSPPTGQGGNQPQHF.

This clone was recorded only once. V usage is TRBV7-9 and J usage is TRBJ1-3; no clear D. The V end lost 1 base, the J end lost 0 bases, and 10 bases lay between the germline ends. The CDR3 is made up of 16 amino acids. Germline V gene data show CDR1 as SEHNR and CDR2 as FQNEAQ (reference sequence). The CDR3: CASSLGQPSSGNTIYF. The DNA for the CDR3 is TGTGCCAGCAGCTTAGGCCAGCCTAGCTCTGGAAACACCATATATTTT.

A few counts support this clone. The rearrangement joins TRBV2 to TRBJ1-5, with 7 bases lining up with TRBD1. Germline V gene lookup returns CDR1 SNHLY and CDR2 FYNNEI. This CDR3 is 14 amino acids long. The V gene end was trimmed by 8 bases and the J gene end by 1 base; junction bases not matched to a gene: 5. In DNA, the CDR3 is TGTGCCAGCGTGAAAGGGGGCAGCAATCAGCCCCAGCATTTT. This encodes CASVKGGSNQPQHF.

The chain carries TRBV27 and TRBJ2-7; 7 bases line up with TRBD1. Germline values: CDR1 MNHEY, CDR2 SMNVEV (reference sequence). This CDR3 is built from 16 residues. Trimming removed 7 bases from V and 2 bases from J; junction bases left unmatched: 14. The CDR3 DNA follows: TGTGCCAGCAAAAGATTCGGGACAGCTGGGGCCTACGAGCAGTACTTC. It yields the protein CASKRFGTAGAYEQYF.

This clone was counted between two and nine times. V is TRBV7-9 and J is TRBJ1-2, with TRBD1 identical over 8 bases. The CDR3 runs 18 residues. The germline V gene encodes CDR1 SEHNR and CDR2 FQNEAQ (reference sequence). The V gene end was trimmed by 6 bases and the J gene end by 0 bases; junction bases not matched to a gene: 15. This CDR3 reads CASRPEPGGARANYGYTF. CDR3 nucleotides: TGTGCCAGCAGGCCCGAACCAGGGGGCGCGAGAGCTAACTATGGCTACACCTTC. Together with reference TRBV7-9 and TRBJ1-2, the CDR3 gives the full variable domain: DTGVSQNPRHKITKRGQNVTFRCDPISEHNRLYWYRQTLGQGPEFLTYFQNEAQLEKSRLLSDRFSAERPKGSFSTLEIQRTEQGDSAMYLCASRPEPGGARANYGYTFGSGTRLTVV.

Comments on this clone: Other DNA sequences from this sample encode an identical CDR3 as well. J is TRBJ1-1 and V is TRBV3-1 (or the pseudogene TRBV3-2); 11 nucleotides line up with TRBD1. This CDR3 is built from 15 residues. Trimming cost V 1 base and J 5 bases; bases outside gene matches: 3. Germline-derived CDR1 and CDR2 are LGHDT and YNNKEL (reference sequence). This CDR3 is CASSQGTGGVTEAFF. The CDR3 DNA follows: TGTGCCAGCAGCCAAGGGACAGGGGGCGTAACTGAAGCTTTCTTT.

The chain uses TRBV7-9 and TRBJ1-3; no reliable D call. Germline V CDR1 and CDR2: SEHNR, FQNEAQ (reference sequence). The V end lost 0 bases, the J end lost 4 bases, and 13 bases lay between the germline ends. The CDR3 has 16 residues. DNA of the CDR3: TGTGCCAGCAGCTTAGCCTGGGCATCTGAAGGAAACACCATATATTTT. The encoded protein is CASSLAWASEGNTIYF.

This chain links TRBV9 with TRBJ2-3, with TRBD2 matching over 8 bases. With V trimmed by 0 bases and J by 3 bases, 12 bases remained unmatched. The CDR3 length is 18 residues. The V gene's germline CDR1 is SGDLS and CDR2 YYNGEE. In DNA, the CDR3 is TGTGCCAGCAGCGTAGGAGCGGGGGCCTCCCAGTTGACAGATACGCAGTATTTT. It translates to CASSVGAGASQLTDTQYF.

As regards this clone: At the DNA level, this CDR3 is encoded by other sequences in the same sample as well. The chain couples TRBV18 to TRBJ1-6; 9 nucleotides match TRBD1. Germline V lookup: CDR1 KGHSH, CDR2 LQKENI. This CDR3 is 15 amino acids long. Trimming removed 3 bases from V and 6 bases from J; junction bases left unmatched: 3. CDR3 protein: CASSPPDRGNSPLHF. DNA of the CDR3: TGTGCCAGCTCACCCCCGGACAGGGGTAATTCACCCCTCCACTTT.

J is TRBJ2-2 and V is TRBV5-1, with a weak D call TRBD2 (5 bases). CDR1 is SGHRS and CDR2 is YFSETQ in the germline V gene. There are 14 residues in the CDR3. V lost 0 bases, J lost 7 bases, and 10 bases lay in between. CDR3 sequence: CASSLAGGYGELFF. The CDR3 region has the DNA TGCGCCAGCAGCTTGGCCGGAGGCTACGGGGAGCTGTTTTTT.

The chain uses TRBV28 and TRBJ2-1, with 12 bases fitting TRBD1. From germline, CDR1 is MDHEN and CDR2 SYDVKM. Trimming took 9 bases from V and 7 from J; bases not matched to a gene: 4. This CDR3 has 13 residues. In nucleotides, the CDR3 is TGTGCCAGTTGGGACAGGGGGCCGAATGAGCAGTTCTTC. As protein: CASWDRGPNEQFF.

The chain is built from TRBV19 and TRBJ1-2; 10 nucleotides align to TRBD1. The germline gives CDR1 LNHDA, CDR2 SQIVND (reference sequence). V shed 5 bases, J shed 5 bases, and the junction held 11 bases outside the gene matches. The CDR3 loop spans 16 amino acids. The CDR3 coding sequence is TGTGCCAGTAGTTATCCGGGACAGGGGAATTCGTATGGCTACACCTTC. It specifies CASSYPGQGNSYGYTF.

The genes are TRBV5-4 and TRBJ2-3; D is unclear. V shed 4 bases and J shed 5 bases, with 14 bases lying between them. CDR3 length: 14 residues. Germline CDR1 is SGHNT and CDR2 is YYREEE (reference sequence). The CDR3 sequence: CASSLHSAIDTQYF. CDR3 DNA: TGTGCCAGCAGCCTCCACTCAGCGATAGATACGCAGTATTTT.

Only one count was recorded for this clone. The CDR3 DNA is TGTGCCAGTAGCTCTAAAGGGGGGGCGGAGGAGACCCAGTACTTC. Protein sequence: CASSSKGGAEETQYF. The chain joins TRBV19 to TRBJ2-5; tentative D call: TRBD2 (7 bases). Per the germline V gene, CDR1 is LNHDA and CDR2 is SQIVND (reference sequence). Trimming cost V 6 bases and J 5 bases, with 19 bases left between them. This CDR3 contains 15 residues.

This clone was seen ten or more times. The chain employs TRBV5-5 and TRBJ1-3; TRBD1 agrees at 12 bases. The germline CDR1 and CDR2 sequences are SGHKS and YYEKEE (reference sequence). CDR3 size: 16 residues. With 0 bases clipped from V and 8 bases from J, the junction kept 6 bases outside the gene matches. The DNA of the CDR3 is TGTGCCAGCAGCTTGGTAGGGACAGGGGGCCGAGACACCATATATTTT. Amino acid sequence: CASSLVGTGGRDTIYF.

V and J are TRBV4-2 and TRBJ2-6; TRBD2 aligns across 8 bases. J was trimmed by 1 base and V by 4 bases; bases with no gene match: 15. This CDR3 is built from 20 residues. Germline CDR1 and CDR2: LGHNA and YNFKEQ. The CDR3 coding sequence is TGTGCCAGCAGCCCCCATCGCGGGGGGCTCAAGGGTTCTGGGGCCAACGTCCTGACTTTC. It encodes CASSPHRGGLKGSGANVLTF.

This clone was counted at least ten times. The rearrangement links TRBV7-2 to TRBJ2-7; unclear D gene. V was pared by 4 bases and J by 3 bases, with 16 bases between. Germline CDR1 SGHTA, CDR2 FQGNSA. The CDR3 consists of 15 residues. DNA for the CDR3: TGTGCCAGCAGCTACGGATACAGCAAGCACTACGAGCAGTACTTC. Encoded protein: CASSYGYSKHYEQYF.

CDR3 protein: CASSLAGQGPYGYTF. For the CDR3, the DNA is TGTGCCAGCAGCTTAGCGGGACAGGGGCCCTATGGCTACACCTTC. This chain connects TRBV4-2 to TRBJ1-2, with 10 positions matching TRBD1. Germline lookup yields CDR1 LGHNA and CDR2 YNFKEQ. J was trimmed by 4 bases and V by 5 bases; bases with no gene match: 7. The CDR3 loop spans 15 amino acids.

This clone was found a few times. The chain links TRBV7-9 to TRBJ2-3; TRBD2 might be the D (5 bases). Germline values: CDR1 SEHNR, CDR2 FQNEAQ (reference sequence). The CDR3 is made up of 17 amino acids. The ends were cut back, 2 bases at V and 1 base at J, with 16 bases in the middle. CDR3 sequence reads: CASSLSPSLAGTDTQYF. The CDR3, as DNA: TGTGCCAGCAGCTTAAGCCCTAGCCTCGCTGGCACAGATACGCAGTATTTT.

This clone was found a few times. The J gene is TRBJ1-1, the V gene TRBV7-9, with 8 nucleotides matching TRBD1. V lost 1 base, J lost 6 bases, and 4 bases stayed unmatched. CDR3 length: 14 residues. CDR1 SEHNR and CDR2 FQNEAQ come from the germline V gene (reference sequence). The CDR3 spells CASSLGQGYAEAFF. The CDR3 DNA follows: TGTGCCAGCAGCTTAGGACAGGGGTACGCTGAAGCTTTCTTT. Drawing the rest from reference TRBV7-9 and TRBJ1-1, the complete variable domain is DTGVSQNPRHKITKRGQNVTFRCDPISEHNRLYWYRQTLGQGPEFLTYFQNEAQLEKSRLLSDRFSAERPKGSFSTLEIQRTEQGDSAMYLCASSLGQGYAEAFFGQGTRLTVV.